This T cell receptor beta chain was captured by sequencing in a study of CD8+ T cells in alopecia areata. Sequencing used cDNA as its template, made by extracting RNA and reverse transcribing it. The method was immunoSEQ multiplex PCR; TCRdb's version includes in-frame clones alone and lacks a portion of them. The sample carries about 140,000 clones, 86% recorded once. The CDR3 runs 14 residues. V was pared by 1 base and J by 5 bases, with 12 bases between. The V gene's germline CDR1 is SGHRS and CDR2 YFSETQ. Treatment given: oral pan-JAK inhibitor, 5-10 mg twice daily. The source material was CD8+ T cells sorted from blood, sampled at week 4, from a patient treated with tofacitinib. This clonotype was obtained from a human donor with alopecia areata. V is TRBV5-1 and J is TRBJ1-2; D is perhaps TRBD1 (6 bases). The CDR3 DNA sequence: TGCGCCAGCAGCTTGTCAACAGGGTCTTATGGCTACACCTTC. This translates into CASSLSTGSYGYTF.